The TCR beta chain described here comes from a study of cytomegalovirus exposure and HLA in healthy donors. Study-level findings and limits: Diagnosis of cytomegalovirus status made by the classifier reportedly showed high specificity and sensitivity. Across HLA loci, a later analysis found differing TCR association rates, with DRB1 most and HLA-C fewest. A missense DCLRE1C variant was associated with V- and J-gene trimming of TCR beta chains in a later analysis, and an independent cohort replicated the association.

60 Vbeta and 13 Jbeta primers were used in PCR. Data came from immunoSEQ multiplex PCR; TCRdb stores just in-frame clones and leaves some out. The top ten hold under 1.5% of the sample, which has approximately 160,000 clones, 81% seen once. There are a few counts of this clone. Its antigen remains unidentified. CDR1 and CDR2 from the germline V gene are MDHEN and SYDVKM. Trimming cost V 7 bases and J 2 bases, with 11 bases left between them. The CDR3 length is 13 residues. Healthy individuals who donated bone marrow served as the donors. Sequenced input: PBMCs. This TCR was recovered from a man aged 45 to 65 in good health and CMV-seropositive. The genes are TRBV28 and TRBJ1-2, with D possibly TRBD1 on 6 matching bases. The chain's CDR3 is CASTPDRNYGYTF. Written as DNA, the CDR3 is TGTGCCAGCACGCCGGACAGAAACTATGGCTACACCTTC.